The present T cell receptor (beta chain) was sequenced within a study of graft-versus-host responses after intestinal transplantation (dated by TCRdb to 2020 to 2022). A note on the overall study: The transplants that recipients received were multivisceral, liver-intestinal, or isolated intestinal. Instead of going to the commercial service, samples from a few later patients were sequenced in-house on an Illumina MiSeq and processed with MiXCR. A peak of at least 4% donor T cells among recipient peripheral blood mononuclear cells was the definition used for donor T cell macrochimerism. All recipients received anti-thymocyte globulin induction followed by maintenance tacrolimus and steroids for around three years. Bulk TCR-beta CDR3 sequencing was used to track graft-versus-host and host-versus-graft alloreactive T cell clones in the graft, circulation and bone marrow after intestinal transplantation. Of the 20 to 25 intestinal transplant recipients enrolled in the cohort, one of whom was a retransplant, a few patients without pretransplant specimens were excluded. To identify alloreactive clones, pre-transplant mixed lymphocyte reaction products were sequenced and then compared with unstimulated pre-transplant donor and recipient T cells. Results and caveats for the whole study, not just this receptor: Early after transplant, peak levels of circulating GvH clones were found to be associated with declines in HvG clones. GvH clones were found in recipient bone marrow, and some of the GvH clones appeared earlier in ileal mucosa or blood, which is consistent with an intestinal mucosal origin. Conclusions were limited by the relatively low number and heterogeneity of intestinal transplant patients. In patients with donor T cell macrochimerism, the allografts had high GvH to HvG T cell clonal ratios.

In light of the paper, this sample's time point label describes: cells obtained before transplantation from donor or recipient. CD3+CD4+ and CD3+CD8+ populations were FACS-sorted from unstimulated pre-transplant donor and recipient cells taken from spleen or lymph nodes. A remark on this clone: The clone's antigen remains unknown. Base qualities are not recorded, but no much larger clone differs from it by a single base.

Libraries were constructed by the immunoSEQ multiplex PCR assay. For most patients, genomic DNA was isolated with the Qiagen DNeasy Blood and Tissue Kit and sent frozen to Adaptive Biotechnologies for TCR sequencing. For most patients, genomic DNA was subjected to high-throughput TCR-beta CDR3 sequencing by Adaptive Biotechnologies. In the source study's methods: Adaptive's ImmunoSEQ software was the source of the TCR sequencing data for about 18 patients, while a few other patients were processed with MiXCR and VDJtools. To correct CD4 versus CD8 sorting errors, sequences present in both subsets at a frequency ratio below 5:1 were removed. CDR3 nucleotide sequences shared between donor and recipient were removed because their origin could not be assigned. To count as alloreactive, a clone needed at least 2-fold expansion over unstimulated cells and a minimum CFSE-low frequency of 0.002% (template counts) or 0.001% (read counts). Mappable clones were those detected in sequenced pre-transplant spleen, lymph node, or MLR CFSE-low populations of the donor or recipient. The cumulative frequency of alloreactive clones was calculated as a percentage of all sequences, weighted by copy number. TCRdb obtained this table from immuneACCESS and retained in-frame rearrangements with V and J assigned. These tables miss some clones; where compared with another copy, unresolved V genes account for less than half of the shortfall, and the remainder is unexplained. That table furnishes V, J and clone size, whereas the DNA furnished D and trimming. Within this sample are about 130,000 clones, with over 90% of them counted one time only. The ten largest clonotypes hold 0.15% to 0.2% of the sample.

V has 4 bases trimmed and J has 6 bases trimmed; junction bases matching no gene number 7. The CDR3 contains 15 residues, cysteine and phenylalanine counted. Just CDR3 DNA is preserved here, 45 bases in frame from base 1. CDR1 and CDR2, per the germline V gene, are ENHRY and SYGVKD. Here the sequenced sample was unstimulated CD4+ T cells sorted from spleen or lymph node cells, taken before intestinal transplant. Rearrangement joined TRBV10-3 to TRBJ2-1, with TRBD2 identical over 9 junction bases. The sequence came from a human donor who received an intestinal transplant. Read as DNA, the sequence is TGTGCCATCAGTGTAGAAGCGGGAGGATCCAATGAGCAGTTCTTC. This sequence encodes CAISVEAGGSNEQFF.